This TCR beta chain appears in the sequencing data of a study of cytomegalovirus exposure and HLA in healthy donors. This CDR3 has 15 amino acids. V was pared by 3 bases and J by 6 bases, with 7 bases of the junction left unmatched. Germline V gene lookup returns CDR1 SGHTA and CDR2 FQGNSA. The PCR was carried out with 60 Vbeta primers and 13 Jbeta primers. TCRdb's copy holds only in-frame clones and misses some; the assay was immunoSEQ multiplex PCR. The sample has approximately 160,000 clones; roughly 73% are singletons. Sequencing was done on a sample of PBMCs. The rearrangement joins TRBV7-2 to TRBJ2-1, with 8 bases identical to TRBD1. The sequence derives from a male donor in good health and CMV-seronegative. The CDR3 region has the DNA TGTGCCAGCAGCTTTTCCGGGACAGGCGGCAATGAGCAGTTCTTC. Encoded protein: CASSFSGTGGNEQFF.